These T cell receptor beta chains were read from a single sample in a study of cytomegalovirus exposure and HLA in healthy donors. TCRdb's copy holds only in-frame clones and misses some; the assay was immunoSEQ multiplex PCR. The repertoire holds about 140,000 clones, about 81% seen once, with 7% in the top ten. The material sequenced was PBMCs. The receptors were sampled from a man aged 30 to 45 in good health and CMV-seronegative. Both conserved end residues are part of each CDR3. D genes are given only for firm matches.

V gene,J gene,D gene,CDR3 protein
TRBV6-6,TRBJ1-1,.,CASSQGVNTEAFF
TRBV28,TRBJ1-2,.,CASSLQVPYGYTF
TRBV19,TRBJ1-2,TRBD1,CASRGQGNYGYTF
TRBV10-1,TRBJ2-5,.,CASSETVQETQYF
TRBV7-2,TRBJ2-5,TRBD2,CASSPRDSGGETQYF
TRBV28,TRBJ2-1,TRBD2,CASSFAAGVYNEQFF
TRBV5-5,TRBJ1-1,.,CASSWRHGTMGTEAFF
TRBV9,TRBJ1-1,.,CASSVGRNTEAFF
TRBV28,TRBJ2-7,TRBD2,CASSSSGTSGRIRTYEQYF
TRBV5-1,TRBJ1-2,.,CASSLEPGVPGYTF
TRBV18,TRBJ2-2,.,CASSSSNTGELFF
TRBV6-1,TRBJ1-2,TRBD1,CASSEADRGNGYTF
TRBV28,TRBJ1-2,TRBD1,CASSLLTMGDRGRNYGYTF
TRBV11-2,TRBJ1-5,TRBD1,CASSQGNRGLGPQHF
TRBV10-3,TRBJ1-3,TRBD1,CAISAPRDRLSGNTIYF
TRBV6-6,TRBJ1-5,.,CASGQNQPQHF